Each of the 11 T cell receptor beta chains below was sequenced from the same sample in a study of CD8+ T cells in alopecia areata. RNA was isolated and reverse transcribed to cDNA, the sequencing template. Produced via immunoSEQ multiplex PCR; TCRdb's table is partial and in-frame only. The sample has about 140,000 clones, 62% seen once. Sequenced sample: CD8+ T cells sorted from blood. All receptors come from a human donor in good health.

This chain connects TRBV4-1 to TRBJ1-1, with TRBD1 identical over 10 bases. V lost 5 bases and J lost 7; bases outside the gene matches: 7. Germline loops: CDR1 MGHRA, CDR2 YSYEKL. The CDR3 sequence is 14 residues long. The CDR3 nucleotides read TGCGCCAGCAGCGAGGGACAGGGGAAAGGTGAAGCTTTCTTT. Its protein is CASSEGQGKGEAFF.

V usage is TRBV4-1 and J usage is TRBJ2-2; 11 nucleotides line up with TRBD2. This CDR3 has 17 residues. In germline, CDR1 is MGHRA, CDR2 YSYEKL. V lost 4 bases to trimming and J lost 4 bases; unmatched junction nucleotides: 8. CDR3 region: CASSPNSGRASTGELFF. The CDR3 bases are TGCGCCAGCAGCCCGAATAGCGGGAGGGCGAGCACCGGGGAGCTGTTTTTT.

This clone was counted between two and nine times. The CDR3 sequence is CASSPPGGGRTGELFF. As DNA, the CDR3 is TGTGCCAGCAGTCCCCCTGGGGGGGGGCGGACCGGGGAGCTGTTTTTT. This chain links TRBV27 with TRBJ2-2, with D perhaps matching TRBD2 (7 bases). The V and J ends lost 5 bases and 5 bases respectively, with 18 bases between them. Germline lookup yields CDR1 MNHEY and CDR2 SMNVEV (reference sequence). This CDR3 has 16 residues.

J is TRBJ2-7 and V is TRBV6-5; possible D gene TRBD1, 6 bases. The germline V and J ends were trimmed by 6 bases and 7 bases, with 22 bases remaining between them. From germline, CDR1 is MNHEY and CDR2 SVGAGI. This CDR3 has 15 residues. This chain's CDR3 is CASRPTGPGPLEQYF. For the CDR3, the DNA is TGTGCCAGCAGGCCGACAGGACCTGGGCCCCTAGAGCAGTACTTC.

V gene TRBV5-1 combines with J gene TRBJ2-2, with 7 bases lining up with TRBD1. Unmatched junction bases numbered 7, after V lost 4 bases and J lost 7 bases. The germline V gene has CDR1 SGHRS and CDR2 YFSETQ. CDR3 length: 14 amino acids. CDR3 nucleotides: TGCGCCAGCAGCACGGGGACAGTTGGCGGGGAGCTGTTTTTT. Translation: CASSTGTVGGELFF.

This clone came up a few times. The chain uses TRBV14 and TRBJ2-5, with 10 bases matching TRBD2. Germline V gene lookup returns CDR1 SGHDN and CDR2 FVKESK. Germline trimming cut 6 bases from V and 0 bases from J; bases unmatched to any gene: 10. The CDR3 extends over 17 amino acids. CDR3 region: CASSQTSGRTYQETQYF. The CDR3 nucleotides read TGTGCCAGCAGTCAGACTAGCGGGCGGACCTACCAAGAGACCCAGTACTTC.

A few counts support this clone. V is TRBV27 and J is TRBJ1-2; D is unresolved. CDR1 MNHEY and CDR2 SMNVEV come from the germline V gene (reference sequence). The CDR3 covers 13 residues. Trimming took 2 bases from V and 5 from J, leaving 9 bases between them. The CDR3 sequence is CASSLGRAYGYTF. CDR3 DNA sequence: TGTGCCAGCAGTTTAGGGCGGGCTTATGGCTACACCTTC.

The chain carries TRBV18 and TRBJ1-1; 9 positions agree with TRBD1. V trimming: 9 bases; J trimming: 1 base; junction bases outside the gene matches: 12. Germline V gene data show CDR1 as KGHSH and CDR2 as LQKENI. The CDR3 extends over 16 amino acids. The chain's CDR3 is CARQGQGRWRNTEAFF. CDR3 nucleotides: TGTGCCAGACAAGGACAGGGGAGATGGAGGAACACTGAAGCTTTCTTT.

The chain carries TRBV5-1 and TRBJ2-2; TRBD2 matches 12 bases. Germline V gives CDR1 SGHRS, CDR2 YFSETQ. J was trimmed by 6 bases and V by 1 base; bases with no gene match: 4. The CDR3 has 16 amino acids. The CDR3 sequence: CASSLSTSGSSGELFF. As DNA, the CDR3 is TGCGCCAGCAGCTTGTCGACTAGCGGGAGTTCCGGGGAGCTGTTTTTT.

The V call is TRBV6-6, the J call TRBJ1-5, with TRBD1 matching 11 bases. Trimming removed 6 bases from V and 5 bases from J; junction bases left unmatched: 6. The CDR3 covers 15 residues. Germline CDR1 reads MNHNY; CDR2 reads SVGAGI (reference sequence). CDR3 bases: TGTGCCAGCAGCCGGGACAGGGGGATAGATCAGCCCCAGCATTTT. Amino acids: CASSRDRGIDQPQHF.

The chain couples TRBV7-8 to TRBJ2-1; TRBD2 is a possible D gene (5 bases). Trimming shortened V by 5 bases and J by 6 bases, and 11 bases separated the two germline ends. Germline CDR1 and CDR2: SGHVS and FQNEAQ. The length of the CDR3 is 13 residues. The CDR3 loop reads CASSLGVGNEQFF. The CDR3 DNA is TGTGCCAGCAGCCTCGGGGTGGGCAATGAGCAGTTCTTC.